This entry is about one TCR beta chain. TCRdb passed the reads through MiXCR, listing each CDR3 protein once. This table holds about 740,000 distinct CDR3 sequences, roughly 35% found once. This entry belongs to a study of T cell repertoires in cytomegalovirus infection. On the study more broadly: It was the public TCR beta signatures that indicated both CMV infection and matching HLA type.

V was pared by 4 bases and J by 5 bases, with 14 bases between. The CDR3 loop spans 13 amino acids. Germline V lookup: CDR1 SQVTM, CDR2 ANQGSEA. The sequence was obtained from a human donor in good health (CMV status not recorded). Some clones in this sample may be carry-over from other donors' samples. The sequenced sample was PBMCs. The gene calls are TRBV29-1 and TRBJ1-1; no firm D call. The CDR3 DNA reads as TGCAGCGTTGTGCAGCCGGTAGGGACTGAAGCTTTCTTT. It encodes CSVVQPVGTEAFF.